Listed below are T cell receptor beta chains from one sample, sequenced in a study of cytomegalovirus exposure and HLA in healthy donors. The protocol was immunoSEQ multiplex PCR, while the TCRdb copy is restricted to in-frame clones and leaves out a portion. The sample has about 94,000 clones, about three fifths seen once; the top ten hold about 3.9%. The source material was PBMCs. These TCRs come from a man younger than 40 in good health and CMV-seronegative. Both conserved end residues are part of each CDR3. Each record gives: J gene, V gene, clone size, D gene, CDR3 DNA, CDR3 protein. A D gene is named only where the DNA matches it firmly. Size is stated for part of the rows, as once, few or many counts, or as a class when the clone is expanded.

>TRBJ1-6|TRBV4-3|.|.
TGCGCCAGCAGCCAAGATCGGGGGATCGATTCACCCCTCCACTTT
CASSQDRGIDSPLHF
>TRBJ2-5|TRBV7-2|few|.
TGTGCCAGCGCCCCGGGGGTCCAAGAGACCCAGTACTTC
CASAPGVQETQYF
>TRBJ2-7|TRBV29-1|.|TRBD2
TGCGGTATCGGGACTACAACCTACGAGCAGTACTTC
CGIGTTTYEQYF
>TRBJ2-7|TRBV7-8|few|TRBD2
TGTGCCAGCAGCTTAGTGGGCCTAGCGGGGTTGGAGCAGTACTTC
CASSLVGLAGLEQYF
>TRBJ1-2|TRBV7-9|.|TRBD1
TGTGCCAGCAGCTCTAGGGGGCGTGGCTACACCTTC
CASSSRGRGYTF
>TRBJ1-2|TRBV25-1|.|TRBD1
TGTGCCAGCAGTCTTGGGACAGTCTATGGCTACACCTTC
CASSLGTVYGYTF
>TRBJ2-7|TRBV9|few|TRBD2
TGTGCCAGCAGCTATCAAACTAGCGGACCCGAGCAGTACTTC
CASSYQTSGPEQYF
>TRBJ2-7|TRBV6-1|few|.
TGTGCCAGCCAGACCCCTTACAGGGAAAACCACGAGCAGTACTTC
CASQTPYRENHEQYF
>TRBJ2-6|TRBV23-1|.|.
TGCGCCAGCAGTCAAGGCAGCTCTGGGGCCAACGTCCTGACTTTC
CASSQGSSGANVLTF
>TRBJ2-3|TRBV9|.|.
TGTGCCAGCAGCGTAGGGATCAGCGGAGGCACAGATACGCAGTATTTT
CASSVGISGGTDTQYF
>TRBJ1-6|TRBV19|.|.
TGTGCCAGTAGTCCGGACAGAAACTATAATTCACCCCTCCACTTT
CASSPDRNYNSPLHF
>TRBJ2-7|TRBV6-6|.|TRBD2
TGTGCCAGCAGTAAACACGGGAGGGTGCAAGGGGAGCAGTACTTC
CASSKHGRVQGEQYF
>TRBJ2-5|TRBV28|.|.
TGTGCCAGCAGTTTTCAGGTACCGGAGACCCAGTACTTC
CASSFQVPETQYF
>TRBJ1-4|TRBV4-1|once|.
TGCGCCAGCAGCCAAGCCCCTACGGGTAGTCGGGGTGAAAAACTGTTTTTT
CASSQAPTGSRGEKLFF
>TRBJ2-7|TRBV28|.|.
TGTGCCAGCAGCCAATCCGGGGTCGAGCAGTACTTC
CASSQSGVEQYF
>TRBJ1-6|TRBV2|.|.
TGTGCCTGGGGGGGGGCCGCCCTTAATTCACCCCTCCACTTT
CAWGGAALNSPLHF
>TRBJ2-7|TRBV18|few|TRBD1
TGTGCCAGCTCACCGGGGCTTAAGGGACAGGGACTGAAGGGGTACGAGCAGTACTTC
CASSPGLKGQGLKGYEQYF
>TRBJ2-1|TRBV5-5|.|TRBD1
TGTGCCACCTCCTGGGGGACAGGGATTTTCGGAAATGAGCAGTTCTTC
CATSWGTGIFGNEQFF
>TRBJ2-5|TRBV7-2|.|TRBD2
TGTGCCAGCAGCCTCATAGCGGGGGGGCCGGAGACCCAGTACTTC
CASSLIAGGPETQYF
>TRBJ1-2|TRBV28|.|TRBD1
TGTGCCAGCAGTACGAGCACCGGGACAGGGGGCGAGGGGTATGGCTACACCTTC
CASSTSTGTGGEGYGYTF